The 4 T cell receptor beta chains presented below share a single source sample, sequenced in a study of CD8 T cells in Susac syndrome. RNA totalling roughly 0.45 to 1 ug underwent reverse transcription with random hexamers. In TCRdb, the immunoSEQ multiplex PCR reads were re-called with MiXCR into one record per CDR3 protein. The data contain some 100,000 distinct CDR3 sequences, about 95% of them seen just once; the ten biggest clones take up around 0.1%. Sequenced: CD4+ T cells from PBMCs. The receptors were sampled from a human donor in good health.

The V call is TRBV11-1, the J call TRBJ2-2, with TRBD1 identical over 7 bases. The J segment lost 4 bases and the V segment lost 5 bases, leaving 10 bases of the junction unmatched. Germline CDR1 and CDR2: SGHAT and FQDESV (reference sequence). CDR3 size: 16 residues. The CDR3 nucleotides are TGTGCCAGCAGCCCATCCGGGACAGAGGGCACCGGGGAGCTGTTTTTT. Translated, it gives CASSPSGTEGTGELFF. The entire variable domain, with the rest obtained from reference TRBV11-1 and TRBJ2-2, is as follows: EAEVAQSPRYKITEKSQAVAFWCDPISGHATLYWYRQILGQGPELLVQFQDESVVDDSQLPKDRFSAERLKGVDSTLKIQPAELGDSAMYLCASSPSGTEGTGELFFGEGSRLTVL.

The genes are TRBV13 and TRBJ2-7; 8 nucleotides line up with TRBD2. With 8 bases clipped from V and 4 bases from J, the junction kept 16 bases outside the gene matches. The CDR3 extends over 16 amino acids. Germline V gene sequence: CDR1 PRHDT, CDR2 FYEKMQ (reference sequence). The CDR3 protein is CASSRWETSEWYEQYF. The CDR3 DNA sequence: TGTGCCAGCTCTCGCTGGGAGACTAGCGAATGGTACGAGCAGTACTTC.

The chain joins TRBV3-1 to TRBJ2-5; no clear D. From germline, CDR1 is LGHDT and CDR2 YNNKEL (reference sequence). The CDR3 extends over 13 amino acids. Trimming pared 4 bases from V and 2 bases from J, leaving 8 bases between. The CDR3 DNA is TGTGCCAGCAGCCTTCAGTTACAAGAGACCCAGTACTTC. It encodes CASSLQLQETQYF.

The V gene is TRBV5-1, the J gene TRBJ2-7, with D maybe TRBD1 (5 bases). Trimming pared 6 bases from V and 8 bases from J, leaving 12 bases between. The CDR3 totals 11 residues. CDR1 is SGHRS, CDR2 YFSETQ, per germline. The CDR3 DNA follows: TGCGCCAGCACCTGGCAGGGCAAGCAGTACTTC. This translates into CASTWQGKQYF.